This T cell receptor (beta chain) originates from a study of cytomegalovirus exposure and HLA in healthy donors. In the study overall: A preliminary data release comprised tens of millions of unique TCRs obtained from HLA-typed donors. Points from the study as a whole: Association with HLA alleles at 0.05 false discovery rate was found for 16,951 TCR beta sequences in a later analysis.

Regarding this clone: Antigen: not known.

The germline V gene encodes CDR1 ENHRY and CDR2 SYGVKD. J lost 6 bases, V lost 2 bases, and 7 bases had no gene match. CDR3 length: 14 residues. The PCR was carried out with 60 Vbeta primers and 13 Jbeta primers. This table comes from immunoSEQ multiplex PCR, and its TCRdb copy is limited to in-frame clones, with some not included. The sample includes about 130,000 clones. Sequenced: PBMCs. The source of this sequence is a man aged 18 to 29 in good health and CMV-seronegative. This rearrangement joins TRBV10-3 to TRBJ2-7, with 7 bases aligning to TRBD2. The CDR3 sequence: CAISEIAGVGEQYF. CDR3 sequence (DNA): TGTGCCATCAGTGAGATTGCGGGAGTCGGCGAGCAGTACTTC.